Below are 6 T cell receptor beta chains sequenced from a single sample in a study of monozygotic twins with inflammatory bowel disease. For each CDR3 protein, TCRdb gives one entry from its re-call of the 5' RACE reads, without DNA. This sample's table has around 97,000 distinct CDR3 sequences. Input material: blood. The receptors originated from a human donor with ulcerative colitis or Crohn's disease, or a healthy co-twin of an affected twin (not recorded which).

The V call is TRBV10-3, the J call TRBJ2-1; TCRdb lists TRBD2, though no DNA is available to test this call. The CDR3 loop spans 16 amino acids. Germline CDR1 is ENHRY and CDR2 is SYGVKD. This chain's CDR3 is CAISSAQYGSYNEQFF.

The J gene is TRBJ2-7, the V gene TRBV24-1. The CDR3 consists of 13 residues. Germline lookup yields CDR1 KGHDR and CDR2 SFDVKD. CDR3 amino acids: CATSDTYLGEQYF.

This rearrangement joins TRBV29-1 to TRBJ2-3; TCRdb picks TRBD1, but there is no DNA to check that call. The CDR3 extends over 14 amino acids. Germline V gene data show CDR1 as SQVTM and CDR2 as ANQGSEA. CDR3 in amino acids: CSVAPPGQSDTQYF.

The chain is built from TRBV20-1 and TRBJ1-1; TCRdb names TRBD1, which stays unverified in the absence of DNA. The CDR3 is 14 residues long. The V gene's germline CDR1 is DFQATT and CDR2 SNEGSKA (reference sequence). The CDR3 reads CSALRGAGITEAFF.

This chain joins TRBV5-5 and TRBJ1-1. From germline, CDR1 is SGHKS and CDR2 YYEKEE (reference sequence). This CDR3 is 13 amino acids long. The chain's CDR3 is CASSQDMHTEAFF.

The V and J genes are TRBV7-2 and TRBJ1-1; TCRdb's D gene call, TRBD1, goes unchecked for lack of DNA. The CDR3 runs 14 residues. Germline assignment: CDR1 SGHTA and CDR2 FQGNSA. This chain's CDR3 is CASSLGPGNTEAFF.